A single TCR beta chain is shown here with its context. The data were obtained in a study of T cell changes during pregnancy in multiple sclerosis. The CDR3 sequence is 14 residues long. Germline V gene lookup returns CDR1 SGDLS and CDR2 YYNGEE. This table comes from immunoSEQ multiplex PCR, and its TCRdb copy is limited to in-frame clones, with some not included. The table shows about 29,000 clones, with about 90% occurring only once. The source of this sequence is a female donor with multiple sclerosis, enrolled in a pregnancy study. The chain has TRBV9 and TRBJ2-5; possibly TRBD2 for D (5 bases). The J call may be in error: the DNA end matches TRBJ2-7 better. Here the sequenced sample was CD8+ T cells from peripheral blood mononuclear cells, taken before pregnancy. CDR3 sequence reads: CASSVDLGAGEQYF. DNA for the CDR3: TGTGCCAGCAGCGTAGATCTAGGTGCGGGCGAGCAGTACTTC.